This T cell receptor (beta chain) was captured by sequencing in a study of cytomegalovirus exposure and HLA in healthy donors (TCRdb year 2017). About the investigation overall: In an earlier analysis of 587 of the donors, 276 Gb of sequence data and 100 million or so unique TCR beta sequences from 150 million to 200 million T cells were reported. Every discovery cohort repertoire had been produced on one sequencing platform. A later genetic analysis took genome-wide SNP genotypes for about three fifths of the 666 donors and used that subset as a discovery cohort. An early release covering approximately 600 HLA-typed donors comprised 300 to 350 gigabases of sequencing data and about 90 million unique TCR sequences. An earlier analysis of more than 450 of the donors used high-throughput TCR beta sequencing to judge whether each TCR beta V gene segment behaved as functional or pseudogenic. A later analysis re-analyzed previously published TCR beta repertoires from 660 or so donors and added high-resolution HLA genotyping to study TCR occurrence patterns. Across 398 genotyped donors of the cohort, an average of roughly 200,000 unique TCR beta nucleotide sequences per donor were sequenced, and 15% to 20% of those sequences were non-productive. Of the roughly 400 genotyped donors, about 80% fell in the genetic ancestry cluster associated with self-reported Caucasian donors. Rather than using new phenotypic data, the later analysis identified candidate immune exposures from TCR beta sequences and from how often those sequences occurred across donors. In addition to the first cohort of about 650 subjects, a separate validation cohort of some 120 different subjects was used. Alongside the repertoire data, information on donor age, sex, ethnicity and CMV serostatus was compiled. Because of strong linkage in the cohort, a few DR-DQ haplotypes were treated as single units for association and clustering. Typing coverage varied by locus: roughly 629-640 donors for A, B, C, DRB1 and DQB1; roughly 510 for DQA1; approximately 570 for DPA1; roughly 470 for DPB1. The study combined high-throughput TCR immunosequencing, statistical association of individual TCRs with disease status, and machine learning to predict cytomegalovirus infection status. The aim of the study was to test whether cataloging public T cell receptors could identify signatures of past pathogen exposure. HLA typing covered class I and class II loci at four-digit resolution. The study profiled the T cell repertoires of around 700 subjects by immunosequencing and related them to cytomegalovirus serostatus.

Receptors were amplified or captured by the immunoSEQ multiplex PCR assay. The multiplex PCR relied on a mix of 60 forward primers for TCR Vbeta segments and 13 reverse primers for TCR Jbeta segments. Amplification of the CDR3 region of rearranged TCR beta genes was performed with a multiplex PCR assay on genomic DNA. On the Illumina HiSeq System, the amplified TCR beta libraries were sequenced as 87-base-pair reads. As for how the authors treated the data: A later analysis tallied around 82 million unique TCR beta chains across the 666 repertoires, and around 12 million of those chains were shared by two or more donors. Raw reads were error-corrected and collapsed into unique sequences with a nearest-neighbor algorithm that merged closely related sequences to remove PCR and sequencing errors. Alignment of CDR3 sequences to IMGT reference sequences was used to assign V, D and J gene segments. For a sequence to be retained, a match of at least six nucleotides to both a V gene segment and a J gene segment was required. Rearrangements were classified as productive when the CDR3 lacked stop codons and remained in frame with V and J, and all other rearrangements were classified as non-productive. Following IMGT convention, CDR3 was defined as the stretch from the second conserved V-encoded cysteine up to the conserved J-encoded phenylalanine. In an earlier analysis of more than 550 of the donors, sequences lacking an unambiguous match to a single V gene segment were excluded. An earlier analysis of 550 to 650 of the donors classified V segments as functional when productive rearrangements were above 56.7% and as segregating when the standard deviation between donors was above 5%. To diagnose cytomegalovirus status from the catalog of TCR beta chain sequences, a statistical classification framework was built. V and J gene assignment, in a later analysis, came from comparing TCR nucleotide sequences with IMGT/GENE-DB human TR gene sequences. A later analysis assigned CDR3 sequences and most-parsimonious VDJ recombination scenarios with the TCRdist pipeline. In a later analysis, every TCR beta chain was defined by the combination of its CDR3 amino acid sequence and its V-gene family, and reads without a unique V-gene family were dropped. As a way to deal with suspected cross-contamination and a sequencing artifact, a later analysis dropped roughly 600 nucleotide sequences that were highly shared and had low generation probability. A later analysis calculated a clonal expansion index for each public chain from normalized within-repertoire ranks of inferred template counts. In a later analysis, generation probabilities were computed with a VDJ recombination model fitted to out-of-frame rearrangements, and the resulting probabilities were checked against IGoR. In a later analysis, hypergeometric tests were used to score TCR-TCR, TCR-HLA and TCR-CMV co-occurrence, with a repertoire-size bias correction applied to TCR pairs. A later analysis estimated false discovery rates by permuting HLA or CMV assignments 20 times. In a later analysis, co-occurring TCRs were grouped using DBSCAN, and TCRdist sequence similarity was added for clustering within HLA-allele-positive subsets. Repertoires with fewer than 30,000 or more than 120,000 public chains, plus five repertoires with anomalous nucleotide sharing, were excluded from co-occurrence clustering. Drawn from immuneACCESS, this table holds only the in-frame rearrangements with V and J called that TCRdb kept. Clones are partly lost; checked studies trace under half to an unresolved V gene and leave the rest unexplained. V, J and clone size are those of that table, while D and trimming were read from the DNA. The sample has 80,000 to 130,000 clones on record, about 70% of them singletons. About 4.5% of the sample is held by the ten biggest clonotypes.

In total, approximately 690 healthy bone marrow donors made up the cohort. At the time of sampling, all cohort members were nominally healthy, though unrecorded immune exposures were likely present. The donor tested CMV seropositive, placing the donor among the 250 to 350 seropositive members of the cohort. A peripheral blood sample was collected from each donor, and TCR beta sequencing was performed on peripheral blood mononuclear cells. Genomic DNA extraction from the blood cell samples was performed with the Qiagen DNeasy Blood Extraction Kit. Study-wide conclusions, independent of this receptor: When HLA alleles, especially DR and DQ, strongly co-occurred, attributing TCR associations to individual alleles was difficult. A further reported finding was that TCR beta sequences accurately predicted the HLA-A and HLA-B alleles for most subjects in the first cohort. Linkage disequilibrium might explain the correlated functional status among segregating V segments, but an unknown experimental factor could not be excluded. According to a later analysis, parvovirus B19, influenza, CMV and Epstein-Barr virus appeared linked to several top co-occurrence clusters. At a false discovery rate of 0.05, a later analysis linked 16,951 TCR beta sequences to specific HLA alleles. Most TCR sequences were seen in very few donors, while some public TCRs were found in many individuals. Cytomegalovirus status was reported to be diagnosed by the classifier with high specificity and sensitivity in both the original and validation cohorts. Presence/absence analyses assumed roughly uniform sequencing depth across donors, an assumption that may not hold. A later genetic analysis reported fewer N-insertions in productive TCRs among donors in an Asian-associated ancestry cluster than the approximately 700-donor mean. A cluster of highly shared sequence variants was judged likely to be a technical artifact of the sequencing pipeline. Most CMV-associated TCR beta chains appeared to be HLA-restricted in a later analysis, and the HLA associations seemed to be driven largely by CMV exposure. Because counts were too low, 15 or so rarely observed V segments, including chromosome 9 orphons, were excluded from the earlier analysis of some 590 of the donors. A few of the identified cytomegalovirus-associated TCR beta chains were confirmed in vitro to be specific for cytomegalovirus antigens. The study gave a list of about 160 TCR beta chains associated with cytomegalovirus. In an earlier analysis of approximately 590 of the donors, most TCR beta V segments were observed in productive rearrangements about 90% or about 30% of the time, broadly matching IMGT annotations. Only TCR beta chains were sequenced in this cohort, and the absence of alpha or paired-chain data limited detectable features. CMV serostatus was the only immune exposure information available for the cohort. An association between a missense DCLRE1C variant and V-gene and J-gene trimming of TCR beta chains was found in a later genetic analysis and replicated in an independent cohort. A later analysis found that TCR association rates varied across HLA loci, with DRB1 alleles showing the most associated TCRs and HLA-C alleles the fewest. It was suggested by the authors that the approach could potentially be generalized to other disease states and immunological phenotypes. In a later analysis, HLA-associated TCR beta chains showed more clonal expansion and lower generation probabilities than non-associated chains that were equally common. Because some donors lacked HLA typing at each locus, the association tests relied only on the typed subset.

With regard to this clone: Its antigen target is currently unknown. One base away there is no much larger clone; base qualities are not given.

Sequenced: PBMCs. The clonotype originates from a woman between 18 and 29 years old in good health and CMV-seropositive.

CDR3 region: CASSLTSGRIDEQYF. The DNA reads as follows: TGCGCCAGCAGCCTGACTAGCGGGAGAATCGACGAGCAGTACTTC. The rearrangement combines TRBV5-1 with TRBJ2-7, and 12 junctional nucleotides match TRBD2. Measured from the cysteine to the phenylalanine, the CDR3 is 15 residues long. Only the CDR3 portion is preserved as DNA: 45 bases, with reading frame beginning at the first base. CDR1 and CDR2, looked up from the germline V gene, are SGHRS and YFSETQ. V trim: 4 bases; J trim: 5 bases; unmatched bases: 7.